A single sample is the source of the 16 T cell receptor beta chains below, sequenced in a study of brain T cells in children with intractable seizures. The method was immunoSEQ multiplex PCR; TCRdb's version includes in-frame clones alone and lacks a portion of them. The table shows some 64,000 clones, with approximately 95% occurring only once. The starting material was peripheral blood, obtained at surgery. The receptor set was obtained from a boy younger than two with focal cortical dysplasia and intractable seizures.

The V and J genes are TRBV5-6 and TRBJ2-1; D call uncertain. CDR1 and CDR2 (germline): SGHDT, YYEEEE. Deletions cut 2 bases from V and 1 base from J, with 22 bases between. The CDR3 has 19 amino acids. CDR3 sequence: CASSFETGLRPPSYNEQFF. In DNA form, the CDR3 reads TGTGCCAGCAGCTTTGAGACTGGCCTAAGGCCTCCTTCCTACAATGAGCAGTTCTTC. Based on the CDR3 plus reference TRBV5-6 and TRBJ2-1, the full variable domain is DAGVTQSPTHLIKTRGQQVTLRCSPKSGHDTVSWYQQALGQGPQFIFQYYEEEERQRGNFPDRFSGHQFPNYSSELNVNALLLGDSALYLCASSFETGLRPPSYNEQFFGPGTRLTVL.

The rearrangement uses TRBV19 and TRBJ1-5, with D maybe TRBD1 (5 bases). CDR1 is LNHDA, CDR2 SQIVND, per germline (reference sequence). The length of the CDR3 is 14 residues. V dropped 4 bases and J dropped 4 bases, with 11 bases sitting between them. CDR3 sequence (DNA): TGTGCCAGTAGTAGTACAGGAGGAAATCAGCCCCAGCATTTT. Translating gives CASSSTGGNQPQHF.

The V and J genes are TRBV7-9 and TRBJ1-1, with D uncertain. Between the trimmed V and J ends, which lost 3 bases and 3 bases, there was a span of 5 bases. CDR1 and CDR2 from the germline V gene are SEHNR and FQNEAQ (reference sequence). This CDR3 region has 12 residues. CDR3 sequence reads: CASSLRYTEAFF. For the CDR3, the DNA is TGTGCCAGCAGCTTGCGATACACTGAAGCTTTCTTT.

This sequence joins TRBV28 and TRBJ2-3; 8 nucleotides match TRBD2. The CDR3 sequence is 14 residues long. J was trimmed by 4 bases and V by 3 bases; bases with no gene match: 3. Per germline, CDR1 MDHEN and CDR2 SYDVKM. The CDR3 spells CASSFSGSPDTQYF. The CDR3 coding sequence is TGTGCCAGCAGTTTCAGCGGGAGCCCAGATACGCAGTATTTT.

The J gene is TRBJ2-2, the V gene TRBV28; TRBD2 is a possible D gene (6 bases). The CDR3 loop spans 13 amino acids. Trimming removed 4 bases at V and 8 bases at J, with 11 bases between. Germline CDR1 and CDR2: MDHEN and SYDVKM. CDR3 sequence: CASSWGEVGELFF. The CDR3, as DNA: TGTGCCAGCAGTTGGGGGGAGGTGGGGGAGCTGTTTTTT.

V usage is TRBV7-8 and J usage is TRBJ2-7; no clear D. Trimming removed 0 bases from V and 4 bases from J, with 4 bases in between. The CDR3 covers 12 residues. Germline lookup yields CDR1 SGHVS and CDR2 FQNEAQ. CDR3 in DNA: TGTGCCAGCAGCTTAGCGGAATACGAGCAGTACTTC. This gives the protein CASSLAEYEQYF.

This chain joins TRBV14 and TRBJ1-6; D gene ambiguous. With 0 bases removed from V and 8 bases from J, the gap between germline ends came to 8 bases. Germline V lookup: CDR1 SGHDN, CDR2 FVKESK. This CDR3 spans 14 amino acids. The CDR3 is CASSQDFGHSPLHF. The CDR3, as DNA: TGTGCCAGCAGCCAAGATTTCGGGCATTCACCCCTCCACTTT.

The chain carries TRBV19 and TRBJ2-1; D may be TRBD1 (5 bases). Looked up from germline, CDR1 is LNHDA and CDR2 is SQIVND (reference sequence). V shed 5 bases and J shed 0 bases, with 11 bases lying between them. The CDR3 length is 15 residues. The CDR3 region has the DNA TGTGCCAGTAGTCTGGGGCTGGGCTCCTACAATGAGCAGTTCTTC. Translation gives CASSLGLGSYNEQFF.

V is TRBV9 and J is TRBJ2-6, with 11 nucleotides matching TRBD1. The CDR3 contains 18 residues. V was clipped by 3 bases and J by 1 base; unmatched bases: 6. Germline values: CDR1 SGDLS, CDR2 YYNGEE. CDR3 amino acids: CASSAGTGGSSGANVLTF. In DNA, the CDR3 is TGTGCCAGCAGCGCCGGGACAGGGGGAAGTTCTGGGGCCAACGTCCTGACTTTC.

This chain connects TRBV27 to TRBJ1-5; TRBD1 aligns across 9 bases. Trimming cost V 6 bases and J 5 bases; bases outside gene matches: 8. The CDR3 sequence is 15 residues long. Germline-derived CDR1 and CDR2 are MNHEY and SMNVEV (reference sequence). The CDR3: CASRRGQGRDQPQHF. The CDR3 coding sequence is TGTGCCAGCAGAAGAGGACAGGGGAGGGATCAGCCCCAGCATTTT.

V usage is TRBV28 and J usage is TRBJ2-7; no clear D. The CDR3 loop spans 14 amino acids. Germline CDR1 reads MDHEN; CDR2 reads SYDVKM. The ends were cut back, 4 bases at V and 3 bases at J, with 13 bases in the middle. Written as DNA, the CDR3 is TGTGCCAGCAGTTCAGTAGGGCCCTACTACGAGCAGTACTTC. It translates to CASSSVGPYYEQYF. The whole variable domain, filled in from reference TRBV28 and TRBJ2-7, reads DVKVTQSSRYLVKRTGEKVFLECVQDMDHENMFWYRQDPGLGLRLIYFSYDVKMKEKGDIPEGYSVSREKKERFSLILESASTNQTSMYLCASSSVGPYYEQYFGPGTRLTVT.

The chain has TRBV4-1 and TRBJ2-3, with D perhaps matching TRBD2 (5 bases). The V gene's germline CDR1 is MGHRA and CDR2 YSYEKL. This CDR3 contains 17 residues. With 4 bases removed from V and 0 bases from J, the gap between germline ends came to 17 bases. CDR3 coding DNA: TGCGCCAGCAGCCCTATCGCTAATAGCGCTAGCACAGATACGCAGTATTTT. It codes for CASSPIANSASTDTQYF.

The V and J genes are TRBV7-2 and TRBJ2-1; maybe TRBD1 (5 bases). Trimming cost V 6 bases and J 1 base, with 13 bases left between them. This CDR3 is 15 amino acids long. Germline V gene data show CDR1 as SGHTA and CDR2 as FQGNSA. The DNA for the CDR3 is TGTGCCAGCAGTCCCCGTTCAGGGTCCTACAATGAGCAGTTCTTC. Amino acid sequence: CASSPRSGSYNEQFF.

The DNA for the CDR3 is TGTGCCATTCCCCCTCGAGGGGATCGGAAGCCCCAGCATTTT. Protein product: CAIPPRGDRKPQHF. V is TRBV10-3 and J is TRBJ1-5; D is perhaps TRBD1 (5 bases). Looked up from germline, CDR1 is ENHRY and CDR2 is SYGVKD. Trimming removed 9 bases from V and 8 bases from J, with 20 bases in between. CDR3 length: 14 residues.

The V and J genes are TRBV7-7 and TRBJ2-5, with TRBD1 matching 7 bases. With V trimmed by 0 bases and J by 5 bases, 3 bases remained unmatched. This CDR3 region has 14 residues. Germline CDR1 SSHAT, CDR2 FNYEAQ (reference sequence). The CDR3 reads CASSLAGRGETQYF. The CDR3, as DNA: TGTGCCAGCAGCTTAGCGGGCAGGGGGGAGACCCAGTACTTC.

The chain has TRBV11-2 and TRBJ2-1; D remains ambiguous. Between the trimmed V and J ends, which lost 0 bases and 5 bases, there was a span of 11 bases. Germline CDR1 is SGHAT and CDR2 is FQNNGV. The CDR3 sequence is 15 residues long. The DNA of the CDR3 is TGTGCCAGCAGCTTAGAAATAGACTTAAACAATGAGCAGTTCTTC. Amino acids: CASSLEIDLNNEQFF.